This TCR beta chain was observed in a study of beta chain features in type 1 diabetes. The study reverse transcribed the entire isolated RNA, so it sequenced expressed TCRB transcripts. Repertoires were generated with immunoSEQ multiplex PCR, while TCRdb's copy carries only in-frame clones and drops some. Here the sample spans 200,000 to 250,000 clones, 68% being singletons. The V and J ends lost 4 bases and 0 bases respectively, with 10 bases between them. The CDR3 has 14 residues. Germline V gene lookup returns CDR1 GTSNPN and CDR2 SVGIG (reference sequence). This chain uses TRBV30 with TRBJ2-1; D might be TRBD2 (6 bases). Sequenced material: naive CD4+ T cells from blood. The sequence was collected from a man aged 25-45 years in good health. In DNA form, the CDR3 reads TGTGCCTGGATGGACGGGAGCTCCTACAATGAGCAGTTCTTC. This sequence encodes CAWMDGSSYNEQFF.